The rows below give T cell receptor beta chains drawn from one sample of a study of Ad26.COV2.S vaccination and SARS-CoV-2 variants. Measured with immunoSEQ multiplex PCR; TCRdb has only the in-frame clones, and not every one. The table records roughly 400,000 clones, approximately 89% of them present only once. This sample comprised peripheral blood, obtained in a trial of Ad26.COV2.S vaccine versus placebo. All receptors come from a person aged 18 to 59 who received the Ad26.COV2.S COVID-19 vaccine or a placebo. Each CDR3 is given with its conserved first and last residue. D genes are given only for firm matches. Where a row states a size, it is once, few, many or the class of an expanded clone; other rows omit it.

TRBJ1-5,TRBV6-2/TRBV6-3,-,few,CASSYSTGQPQHF,TGTGCCAGCAGTTACTCGACCGGGCAGCCCCAGCATTTT
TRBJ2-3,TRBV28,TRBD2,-,CASLATTSGRRDTQYF,TGTGCCAGCTTAGCTACTACTAGCGGGAGGCGAGATACGCAGTATTTT
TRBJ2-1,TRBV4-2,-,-,CASSPFTHEQFF,TGTGCCAGCAGCCCGTTTACCCATGAGCAGTTCTTC
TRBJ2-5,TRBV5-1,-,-,CASCPHIGETQYF,TGCGCCAGCTGCCCTCACATCGGAGAGACCCAGTACTTC
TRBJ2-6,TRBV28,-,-,CASSPQGSGANVLTF,TGTGCCAGCAGTCCCCAGGGATCTGGGGCCAACGTCCTGACTTTC
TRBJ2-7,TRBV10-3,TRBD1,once,CAISESWQGDSYEQYF,TGTGCCATCAGTGAGTCTTGGCAGGGGGACTCCTACGAGCAGTACTTC
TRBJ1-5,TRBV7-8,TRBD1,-,CASSLGGRDRASNQPQHF,TGTGCCAGCAGCTTAGGTGGGCGAGACAGGGCCAGCAATCAGCCCCAGCATTTT
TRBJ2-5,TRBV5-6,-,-,CASSFGGGPFSETQYF,TGTGCCAGCAGCTTCGGCGGAGGCCCCTTTTCGGAGACCCAGTACTTC
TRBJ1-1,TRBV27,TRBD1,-,CASRETGFTEAFF,TGTGCCAGCAGAGAGACAGGGTTTACTGAAGCTTTCTTT
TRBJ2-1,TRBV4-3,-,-,CASSKSLGVGANEQFF,TGCGCCAGCAGCAAATCACTCGGAGTGGGAGCCAATGAGCAGTTCTTC
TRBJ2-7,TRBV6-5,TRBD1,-,CASSPDRPHEQYF,TGTGCCAGCAGTCCGGACAGGCCCCACGAGCAGTACTTC
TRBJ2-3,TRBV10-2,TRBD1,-,CASSPDRGLSGTDTQYF,TGCGCCAGCTCCCCGGACAGGGGATTATCAGGCACAGATACGCAGTATTTT
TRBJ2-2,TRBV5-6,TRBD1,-,CASSRDRAAGELFF,TGTGCCAGCAGCCGGGACAGGGCCGCCGGGGAGCTGTTTTTT
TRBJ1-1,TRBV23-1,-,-,CASSQSRGVYTEAFF,TGCGCCAGCAGTCAATCACGAGGTGTGTACACTGAAGCTTTCTTT
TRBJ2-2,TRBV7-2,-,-,CASSLAPGNTGELFF,TGTGCCAGCAGCTTAGCGCCAGGGAACACCGGGGAGCTGTTTTTT
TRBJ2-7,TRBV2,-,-,CASSERGGPGSYEQYF,TGTGCCAGCAGTGAACGAGGAGGTCCGGGGAGCTACGAGCAGTACTTC
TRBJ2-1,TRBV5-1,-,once,CASSWPPGGGIYNEQFF,TGCGCCAGCAGCTGGCCCCCTGGGGGGGGCATATACAATGAGCAGTTCTTC
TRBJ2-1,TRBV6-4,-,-,CASRSGLANSDEQFF,TGTGCCAGCAGAAGCGGTCTAGCGAATTCCGATGAGCAGTTCTTC
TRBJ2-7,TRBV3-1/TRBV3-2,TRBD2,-,CASSPSGLADYEQYF,TGTGCCAGCAGCCCGTCGGGACTAGCGGACTACGAGCAGTACTTC
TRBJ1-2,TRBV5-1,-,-,CASSLGSFSSNYGYTF,TGCGCCAGCAGCTTGGGATCGTTTTCCTCTAACTATGGCTACACCTTC
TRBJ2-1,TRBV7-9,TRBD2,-,CASSLPPGLAGAEEQFF,TGTGCCAGCAGCTTACCCCCCGGACTAGCGGGGGCGGAGGAGCAGTTCTTC
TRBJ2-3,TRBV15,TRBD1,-,CATSRSPPGQGSTDTQYF,TGTGCCACCAGCAGATCGCCCCCGGGACAGGGAAGCACAGATACGCAGTATTTT
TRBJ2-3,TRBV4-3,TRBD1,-,CASSQAIGQGQNTQYF,TGCGCCAGCAGCCAAGCAATCGGACAGGGCCAAAATACGCAGTATTTT
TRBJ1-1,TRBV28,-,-,CASLWSGSRNTEAFF,TGTGCCAGCCTCTGGTCGGGGTCAAGGAACACTGAAGCTTTCTTT
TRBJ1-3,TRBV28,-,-,CASSLLLGDTIYF,TGTGCCAGCAGTTTATTGTTGGGGGACACCATATATTTT
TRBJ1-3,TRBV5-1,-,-,CASSWGTGTGNTIYF,TGCGCCAGCAGCTGGGGAACAGGGACTGGAAACACCATATATTTT
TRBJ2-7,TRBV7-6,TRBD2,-,CASSPGLAGTYEQYF,TGTGCCAGCAGCCCCGGACTAGCGGGCACATACGAGCAGTACTTC
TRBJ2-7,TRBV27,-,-,CASSLLAGKSYEQYF,TGTGCCAGCAGTTTATTGGCGGGGAAGAGCTACGAGCAGTACTTC
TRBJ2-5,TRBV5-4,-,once,CASSLESGAGQETQYF,TGTGCCAGCAGCTTGGAATCGGGAGCTGGCCAAGAGACCCAGTACTTC
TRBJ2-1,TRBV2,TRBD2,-,CANTPYPWTSGNNEQFF,TGTGCCAACACTCCTTACCCTTGGACTAGCGGGAACAATGAGCAGTTCTTC
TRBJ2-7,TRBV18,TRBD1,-,CASSPSPTGGREQYF,TGTGCCAGCTCACCAAGCCCAACAGGGGGCCGGGAGCAGTACTTC
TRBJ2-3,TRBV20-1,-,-,CSARAWDTQYF,TGCAGTGCTAGGGCATGGGATACGCAGTATTTT
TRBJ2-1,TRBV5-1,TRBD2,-,CASSLSGSSYNEQFF,TGCGCCAGCAGCCTCAGCGGGAGCTCCTACAATGAGCAGTTCTTC
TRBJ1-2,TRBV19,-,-,CASSTHGRFAGGYTF,TGTGCCAGTAGTACCCACGGACGGTTTGCTGGTGGCTACACCTTC
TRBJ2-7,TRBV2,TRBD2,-,CASSRLAGNDNEQYF,TGTGCCAGCAGCAGACTAGCGGGAAATGACAACGAGCAGTACTTC
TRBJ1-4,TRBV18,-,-,CASSPQGGEKLFF,TGTGCCAGCTCACCACAGGGAGGGGAAAAACTGTTTTTT
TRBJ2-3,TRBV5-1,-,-,CASSLVRSTDTQYF,TGCGCCAGCAGCTTGGTACGGAGCACAGATACGCAGTATTTT
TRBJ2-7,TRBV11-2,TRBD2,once,CASSLIASGSVEQYF,TGTGCCAGCAGCTTAATTGCTAGCGGGAGTGTTGAGCAGTACTTC
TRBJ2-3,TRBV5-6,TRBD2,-,CASSFGGTSGHTDTQYF,TGTGCCAGCAGCTTCGGGGGGACTAGCGGACACACAGATACGCAGTATTTT
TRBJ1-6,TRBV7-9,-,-,CASSLVLGGPGNSPLHF,TGTGCCAGCAGCTTAGTACTTGGAGGACCAGGGAATTCACCCCTCCACTTT
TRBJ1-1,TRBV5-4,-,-,CASSRGWGVTEAFF,TGTGCCAGCAGCCGTGGGTGGGGAGTAACTGAAGCTTTCTTT
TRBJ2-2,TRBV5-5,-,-,CASSLTLLNTGELFF,TGTGCCAGCAGCCTGACACTACTGAACACCGGGGAGCTGTTTTTT
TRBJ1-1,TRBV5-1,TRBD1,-,CASSDTQGLNTEAFF,TGCGCCAGCAGCGACACACAGGGGCTTAACACTGAAGCTTTCTTT
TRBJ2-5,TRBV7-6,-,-,CASSLLIGSETQYF,TGTGCCAGCAGCTTATTAATAGGTTCGGAGACCCAGTACTTC
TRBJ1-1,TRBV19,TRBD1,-,CASSPWDRGAAEAFF,TGTGCCAGTAGTCCCTGGGACAGGGGAGCAGCTGAAGCTTTCTTT
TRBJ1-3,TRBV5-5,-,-,CASSLASGNTIYF,TGTGCCAGCAGCTTGGCGTCCGGAAACACCATATATTTT
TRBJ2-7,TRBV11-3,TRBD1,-,CASSIEGQHYEQYF,TGTGCCAGCAGCATCGAGGGACAGCACTACGAGCAGTACTTC
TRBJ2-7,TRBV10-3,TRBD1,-,CAIRTTGTGHYEQYF,TGTGCCATCAGGACGACCGGGACAGGACACTACGAGCAGTACTTC
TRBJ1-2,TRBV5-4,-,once,CASSSTGRHYGYTF,TGTGCCAGCAGCTCCACGGGACGGCACTATGGCTACACCTTC
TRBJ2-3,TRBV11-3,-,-,CASSSSRVDTQYF,TGTGCCAGCAGCTCCTCTCGGGTCGATACGCAGTATTTT
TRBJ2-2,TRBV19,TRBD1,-,CASGFGTGGTGELFF,TGTGCCAGTGGGTTTGGGACAGGGGGGACCGGGGAGCTGTTTTTT
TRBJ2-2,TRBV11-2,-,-,CASTWTANTGELFF,TGTGCCAGCACCTGGACGGCCAACACCGGGGAGCTGTTTTTT
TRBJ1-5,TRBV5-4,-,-,CASSLGGVGNQPQHF,TGTGCCAGCAGCTTGGGTGGGGTCGGCAATCAGCCCCAGCATTTT
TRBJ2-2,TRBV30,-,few,CAWSLGEAGELFF,TGTGCCTGGAGTTTAGGGGAAGCCGGGGAGCTGTTTTTT
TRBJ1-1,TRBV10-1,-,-,CASSDMNTEAFF,TGCGCCAGCAGTGACATGAACACTGAAGCTTTCTTT
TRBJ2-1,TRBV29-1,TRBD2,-,CSVNPGIAGNEQFF,TGCAGCGTCAACCCCGGAATAGCGGGAAATGAGCAGTTCTTC
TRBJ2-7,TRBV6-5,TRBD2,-,CASRGLAGPGEQYF,TGTGCCAGCAGAGGACTAGCGGGGCCCGGCGAGCAGTACTTC